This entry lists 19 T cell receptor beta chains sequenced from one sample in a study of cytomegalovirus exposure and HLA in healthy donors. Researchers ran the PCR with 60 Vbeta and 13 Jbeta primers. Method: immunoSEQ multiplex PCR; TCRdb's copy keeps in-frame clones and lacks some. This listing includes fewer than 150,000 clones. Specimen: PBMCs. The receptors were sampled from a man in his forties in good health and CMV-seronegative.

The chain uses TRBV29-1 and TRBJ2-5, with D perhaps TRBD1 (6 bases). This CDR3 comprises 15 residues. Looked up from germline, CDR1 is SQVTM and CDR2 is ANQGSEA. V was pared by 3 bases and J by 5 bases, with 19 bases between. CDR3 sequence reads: CSVDGDRTVRETQYF. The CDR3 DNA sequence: TGCAGCGTTGACGGCGACCGGACAGTCCGGGAGACCCAGTACTTC.

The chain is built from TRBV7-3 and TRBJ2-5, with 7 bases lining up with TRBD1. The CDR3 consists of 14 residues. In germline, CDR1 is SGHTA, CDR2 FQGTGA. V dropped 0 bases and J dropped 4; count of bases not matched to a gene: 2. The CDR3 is CASSLTGGAETQYF. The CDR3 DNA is TGTGCCAGCAGCTTAACAGGGGGCGCAGAGACCCAGTACTTC.

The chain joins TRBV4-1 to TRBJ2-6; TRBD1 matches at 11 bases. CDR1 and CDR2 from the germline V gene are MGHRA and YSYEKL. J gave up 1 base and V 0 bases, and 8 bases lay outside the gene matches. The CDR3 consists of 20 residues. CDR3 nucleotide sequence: TGCGCCAGCAGCCAAGATCGTGGACAGGGGGCTCGTTCTGGGGCCAACGTCCTGACTTTC. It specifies CASSQDRGQGARSGANVLTF.

The CDR3 DNA follows: TGCGCCAGCAGCCAAGATCAGTCAGGGCTTGAAAAACTGTTTTTT. Protein: CASSQDQSGLEKLFF. The V call is TRBV4-3, the J call TRBJ1-4, with D tentatively TRBD1 (5 bases). The V gene lost 0 bases and the J gene lost 7 bases, with 12 bases spanning the gap. The CDR3 loop spans 15 amino acids. Germline V gives CDR1 LGHNA, CDR2 YSLEER.

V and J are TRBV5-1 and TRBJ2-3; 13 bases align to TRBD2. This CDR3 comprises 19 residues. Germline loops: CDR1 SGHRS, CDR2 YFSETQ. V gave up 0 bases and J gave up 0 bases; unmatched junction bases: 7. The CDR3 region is CASSLGLAGGPPSTDTQYF. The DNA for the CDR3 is TGCGCCAGCAGCTTGGGACTAGCGGGGGGTCCACCCAGCACAGATACGCAGTATTTT.

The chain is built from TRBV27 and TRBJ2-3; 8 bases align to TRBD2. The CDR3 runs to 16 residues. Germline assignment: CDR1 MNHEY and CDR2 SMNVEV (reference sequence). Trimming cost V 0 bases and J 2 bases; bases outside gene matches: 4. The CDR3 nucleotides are TGTGCCAGCAGTTTATCTTTAGCGGGACTCACAGATACGCAGTATTTT. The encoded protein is CASSLSLAGLTDTQYF.

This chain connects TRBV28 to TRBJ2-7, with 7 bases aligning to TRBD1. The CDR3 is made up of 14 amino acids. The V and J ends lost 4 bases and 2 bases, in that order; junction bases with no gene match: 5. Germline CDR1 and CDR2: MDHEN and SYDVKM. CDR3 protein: CASSYDRATYEQYF. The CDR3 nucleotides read TGTGCCAGCAGTTACGACAGGGCAACCTACGAGCAGTACTTC.

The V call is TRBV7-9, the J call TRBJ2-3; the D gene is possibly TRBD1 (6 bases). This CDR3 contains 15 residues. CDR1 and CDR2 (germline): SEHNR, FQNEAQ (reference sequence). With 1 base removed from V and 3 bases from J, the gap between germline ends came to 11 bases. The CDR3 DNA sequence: TGTGCCAGCAGCTTAGTATGGACAGAGACAGATACGCAGTATTTT. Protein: CASSLVWTETDTQYF.

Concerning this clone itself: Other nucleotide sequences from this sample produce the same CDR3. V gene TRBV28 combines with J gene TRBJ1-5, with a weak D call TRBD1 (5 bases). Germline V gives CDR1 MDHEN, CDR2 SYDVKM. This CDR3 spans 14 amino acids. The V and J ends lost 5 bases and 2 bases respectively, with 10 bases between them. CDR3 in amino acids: CASSLSGGNQPQHF. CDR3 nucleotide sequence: TGTGCCAGCAGTCTCTCGGGGGGCAATCAGCCCCAGCATTTT.

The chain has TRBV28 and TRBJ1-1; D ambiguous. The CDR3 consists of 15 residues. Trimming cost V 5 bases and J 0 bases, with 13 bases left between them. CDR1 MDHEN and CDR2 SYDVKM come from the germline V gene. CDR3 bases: TGTGCCAGCAGTGCCACTACCGGAATGAACACTGAAGCTTTCTTT. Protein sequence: CASSATTGMNTEAFF.

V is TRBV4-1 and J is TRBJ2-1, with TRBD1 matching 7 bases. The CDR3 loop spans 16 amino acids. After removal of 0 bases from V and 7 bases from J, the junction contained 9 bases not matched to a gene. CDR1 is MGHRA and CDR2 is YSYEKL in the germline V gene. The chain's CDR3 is CASSQEETGSWNEQFF. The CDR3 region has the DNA TGCGCCAGCAGCCAAGAAGAGACAGGGAGTTGGAATGAGCAGTTCTTC.

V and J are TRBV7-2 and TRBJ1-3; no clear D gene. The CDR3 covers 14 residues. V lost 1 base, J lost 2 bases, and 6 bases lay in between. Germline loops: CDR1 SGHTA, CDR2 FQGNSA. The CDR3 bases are TGTGCCAGCAGCTTAGACATTGCTGGAAACACCATATATTTT. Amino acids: CASSLDIAGNTIYF.

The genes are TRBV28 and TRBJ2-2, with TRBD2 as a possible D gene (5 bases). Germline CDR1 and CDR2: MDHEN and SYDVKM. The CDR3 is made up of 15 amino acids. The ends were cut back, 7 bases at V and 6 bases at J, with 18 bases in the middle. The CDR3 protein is CASTPPGMVAGELFF. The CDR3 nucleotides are TGTGCCAGCACCCCTCCGGGGATGGTGGCCGGGGAGCTGTTTTTT.

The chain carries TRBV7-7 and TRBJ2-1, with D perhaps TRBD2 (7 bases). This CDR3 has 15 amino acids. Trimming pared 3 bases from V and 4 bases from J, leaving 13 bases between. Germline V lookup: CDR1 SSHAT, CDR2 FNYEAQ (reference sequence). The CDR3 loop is CASSLGAGEYNEQFF. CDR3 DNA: TGTGCCAGCAGCTTGGGGGCGGGGGAATACAATGAGCAGTTCTTC. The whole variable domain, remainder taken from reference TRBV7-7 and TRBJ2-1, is GAGVSQSPRYKVTKRGQDVTLRCDPISSHATLYWYQQALGQGPEFLTYFNYEAQPDKSGLPSDRFSAERPEGSISTLTIQRTEQRDSAMYRCASSLGAGEYNEQFFGPGTRLTVL.

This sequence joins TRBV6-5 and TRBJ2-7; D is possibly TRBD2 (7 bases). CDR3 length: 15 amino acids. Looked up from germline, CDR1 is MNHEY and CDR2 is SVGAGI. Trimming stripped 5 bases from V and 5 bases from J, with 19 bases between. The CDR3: CASSPVGGATDEQYF. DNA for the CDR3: TGTGCCAGCAGTCCGGTGGGGGGGGCCACCGACGAGCAGTACTTC.

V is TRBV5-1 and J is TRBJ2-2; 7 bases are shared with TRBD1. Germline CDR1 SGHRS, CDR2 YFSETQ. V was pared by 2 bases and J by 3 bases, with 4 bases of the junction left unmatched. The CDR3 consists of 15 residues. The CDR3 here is CASSLGTVYTGELFF. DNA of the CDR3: TGCGCCAGCAGCTTAGGGACAGTCTACACCGGGGAGCTGTTTTTT.

This chain's CDR3 is CASIAGTVNYEQYF. The DNA of the CDR3 is TGTGCCAGCATAGCCGGGACAGTCAACTACGAGCAGTACTTC. This chain uses TRBV6-6 with TRBJ2-7, with 7 bases fitting TRBD1. Trimming took 7 bases from V and 3 from J; bases not matched to a gene: 9. CDR1 is MNHNY, CDR2 SVGAGI, per germline (reference sequence). The CDR3 covers 14 residues.

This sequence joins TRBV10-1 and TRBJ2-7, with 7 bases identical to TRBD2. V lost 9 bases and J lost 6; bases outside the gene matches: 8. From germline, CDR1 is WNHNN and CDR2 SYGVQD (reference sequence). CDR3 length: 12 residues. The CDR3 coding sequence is TGCGCCAGGGGGGGGGTCAGCAGCGAGCAGTACTTC. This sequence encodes CARGGVSSEQYF.

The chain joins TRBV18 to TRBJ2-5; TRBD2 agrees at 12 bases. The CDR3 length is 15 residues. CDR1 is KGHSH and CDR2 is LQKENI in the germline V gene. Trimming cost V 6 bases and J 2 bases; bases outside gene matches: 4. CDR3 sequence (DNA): TGTGCCAGCTCGACCGGACTAGCGGGGCAAGAGACCCAGTACTTC. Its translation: CASSTGLAGQETQYF.